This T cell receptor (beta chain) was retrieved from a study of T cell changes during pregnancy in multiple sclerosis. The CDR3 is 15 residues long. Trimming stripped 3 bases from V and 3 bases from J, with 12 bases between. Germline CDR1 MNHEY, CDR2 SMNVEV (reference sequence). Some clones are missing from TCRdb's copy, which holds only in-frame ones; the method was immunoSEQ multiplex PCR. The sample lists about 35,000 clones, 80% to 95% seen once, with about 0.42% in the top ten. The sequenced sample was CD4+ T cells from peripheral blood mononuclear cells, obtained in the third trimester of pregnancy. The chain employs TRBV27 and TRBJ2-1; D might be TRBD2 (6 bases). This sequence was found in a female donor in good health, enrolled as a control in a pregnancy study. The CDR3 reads CASSFRAGNYNEQFF. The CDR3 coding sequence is TGTGCCAGCAGTTTCCGGGCGGGGAACTACAATGAGCAGTTCTTC.